What follows are 17 T cell receptor beta chains derived from one specimen sequenced in a study of technical replicates of blood from several donors. Here immunoSEQ multiplex PCR was the method, and the copy in TCRdb shows in-frame clones only, minus some. This sample has some 94,000 clones, with about 95% found just once. The source material was T cells isolated from PBMCs. The receptors here all came from a human donor in good health.

The rearrangement uses TRBV5-1 and TRBJ2-5; 8 bases fit TRBD2. The J segment lost 3 bases and the V segment lost 5 bases, leaving 12 bases of the junction unmatched. CDR1 is SGHRS and CDR2 is YFSETQ in the germline V gene. The length of the CDR3 is 16 residues. The CDR3 region is CASRIRFSGIEETQYF. CDR3 nucleotide sequence: TGCGCCAGCAGAATTCGATTTAGCGGGATAGAAGAGACCCAGTACTTC.

The chain uses TRBV4-3 and TRBJ2-2; D is perhaps TRBD1 (7 bases). This CDR3 contains 16 residues. Looked up from germline, CDR1 is LGHNA and CDR2 is YSLEER. V was cut by 4 bases and J by 4 bases, with 16 bases left in between. This chain's CDR3 is CASSRYRGAGTGELFF. CDR3 sequence (DNA): TGCGCCAGCAGCCGATACAGGGGAGCGGGCACCGGGGAGCTGTTTTTT.

The chain has TRBV6-1 and TRBJ2-7, with 10 positions matching TRBD1. Per the germline V gene, CDR1 is MNHNS and CDR2 is SASEGT. The CDR3 loop spans 15 amino acids. The trim removed 4 bases at V and 3 bases at J, leaving 6 bases unmatched. In DNA, the CDR3 is TGTGCCAGCAGTGCCTCCGGGACAGGGGTCTACGAGCAGTACTTC. Translated: CASSASGTGVYEQYF.

The V gene is TRBV11-1, the J gene TRBJ2-1; 9 bases map to TRBD2. V gave up 5 bases and J gave up 5 bases; unmatched junction bases: 13. CDR3 size: 17 residues. CDR1 and CDR2 (germline): SGHAT, FQDESV (reference sequence). CDR3 nucleotide sequence: TGTGCCAGCAGCCAATACCAAAGCGGGAGGTACCACAATGAGCAGTTCTTC. Translation: CASSQYQSGRYHNEQFF.

The chain employs TRBV6-5 and TRBJ2-3; TRBD2 matches 8 bases. CDR1 and CDR2 (germline): MNHEY, SVGAGI. The CDR3 length is 15 residues. With V trimmed by 5 bases and J by 6 bases, 10 bases remained unmatched. The CDR3 region has the DNA TGTGCCAGCAGTCCCTTGATAGCGGGAACGGATACGCAGTATTTT. It encodes CASSPLIAGTDTQYF.

The J gene is TRBJ1-1, the V gene TRBV5-1; D might be TRBD1 (5 bases). The CDR3 is 14 residues long. Trimming cost V 1 base and J 0 bases, with 7 bases left between them. The germline V gene has CDR1 SGHRS and CDR2 YFSETQ. CDR3 DNA: TGCGCCAGCAGCTTGACAGGACTGAACACTGAAGCTTTCTTT. Translation: CASSLTGLNTEAFF. The full variable domain, completed using reference TRBV5-1 and TRBJ1-1, is KAGVTQTPRYLIKTRGQQVTLSCSPISGHRSVSWYQQTPGQGLQFLFEYFSETQRNKGNFPGRFSGRQFSNSRSEMNVSTLELGDSALYLCASSLTGLNTEAFFGQGTRLTVV.

The J gene is TRBJ2-2, the V gene TRBV25-1; unclear D gene. This CDR3 has 11 residues. Trimming shortened V by 7 bases and J by 7 bases, and 7 bases separated the two germline ends. In germline, CDR1 is MGHDK, CDR2 SYGVNS. The CDR3 loop is CASMLSGELFF. For the CDR3, the DNA is TGTGCCAGCATGTTGAGCGGGGAGCTGTTTTTT.

The chain combines TRBV5-1 with TRBJ1-5, with D perhaps matching TRBD1 (5 bases). Trimming pared 3 bases from V and 4 bases from J, leaving 14 bases between. In germline, CDR1 is SGHRS, CDR2 YFSETQ. The CDR3 extends over 15 amino acids. Here the CDR3 reads CASSYDGGVNQPQHF. CDR3 in DNA: TGCGCCAGCAGCTACGACGGGGGGGTAAATCAGCCCCAGCATTTT. The whole variable domain, filled in from reference TRBV5-1 and TRBJ1-5, reads KAGVTQTPRYLIKTRGQQVTLSCSPISGHRSVSWYQQTPGQGLQFLFEYFSETQRNKGNFPGRFSGRQFSNSRSEMNVSTLELGDSALYLCASSYDGGVNQPQHFGDGTRLSIL.

The rearrangement joins TRBV9 to TRBJ2-1; no clear D gene. The ends were cut back, 2 bases at V and 6 bases at J, with 6 bases in the middle. The germline V gene encodes CDR1 SGDLS and CDR2 YYNGEE. This CDR3 has 12 residues. CDR3 sequence: CASSVRTNEQFF. The CDR3 nucleotides are TGTGCCAGCAGCGTTAGAACCAATGAGCAGTTCTTC. Using reference TRBV9 and TRBJ2-1 for the parts outside the CDR3, the full variable domain is DSGVTQTPKHLITATGQRVTLRCSPRSGDLSVYWYQQSLDQGLQFLIQYYNGEERAKGNILERFSAQQFPDLHSELNLSSLELGDSALYFCASSVRTNEQFFGPGTRLTVL.

The chain is built from TRBV11-2 and TRBJ2-2; 7 bases align to TRBD2. This CDR3 contains 16 residues. CDR1 and CDR2 from the germline V gene are SGHAT and FQNNGV. Trimming removed 8 bases from V and 5 bases from J; junction bases left unmatched: 14. The CDR3 sequence: CASRGGGSLNTGELFF. CDR3 coding DNA: TGTGCCAGCCGTGGGGGGGGGTCGCTCAATACCGGGGAGCTGTTTTTT.

J is TRBJ2-7 and V is TRBV27; the match to TRBD2 covers 7 bases. Germline-derived CDR1 and CDR2 are MNHEY and SMNVEV (reference sequence). J lost 4 bases, V lost 2 bases, and 11 bases had no gene match. The CDR3 covers 16 residues. DNA for the CDR3: TGTGCCAGCAGTTTAGGGGGGGAGCCCCTCCTTTACGAGCAGTACTTC. Its protein product is CASSLGGEPLLYEQYF.

The table lists this clone with a count of one. CDR3 DNA sequence: TGTGCCAGCAGTTTCTCTAGCGGGAGGTTGTATGAGCAGTTCTTC. Translating it yields CASSFSSGRLYEQFF. The V and J genes are TRBV27 and TRBJ2-1; 11 bases align to TRBD2. CDR3 length equals 15 residues. Losses at the gene ends were 3 bases for V and 8 bases for J; bases not matched to a gene: 6. In germline, CDR1 is MNHEY, CDR2 SMNVEV (reference sequence).

V and J are TRBV9 and TRBJ2-2; D is possibly TRBD2 (5 bases). Germline V gene lookup returns CDR1 SGDLS and CDR2 YYNGEE. V was pared by 0 bases and J by 6 bases, with 12 bases between. The CDR3 totals 15 residues. In nucleotides, the CDR3 is TGTGCCAGCAGCGTAGGCGGACTCCAATCCGGGGAGCTGTTTTTT. Protein sequence: CASSVGGLQSGELFF.

The V and J genes are TRBV19 and TRBJ2-6, with TRBD1 matching 10 bases. V shed 7 bases, J shed 3 bases, and the junction held 9 bases outside the gene matches. Germline lookup yields CDR1 LNHDA and CDR2 SQIVND (reference sequence). There are 17 residues in the CDR3. The CDR3 coding sequence is TGTGCCAGTAACTTCCGGGACAGGGGTCGTGGGGCCAACGTCCTGACTTTC. As protein: CASNFRDRGRGANVLTF.

This clone was counted once. The CDR3 nucleotides are TGTGCCAGCAGCACCCACCGGGACAGGAGCACAGATACGCAGTATTTT. Translation: CASSTHRDRSTDTQYF. The rearrangement joins TRBV7-3 to TRBJ2-3; 8 bases are a match to TRBD1. Germline trimming cut 5 bases from V and 0 bases from J; bases unmatched to any gene: 7. The CDR3 consists of 16 residues. CDR1 and CDR2 (germline): SGHTA, FQGTGA.

The rearrangement uses TRBV5-5 and TRBJ1-2; 10 nucleotides line up with TRBD1. Germline V gene data show CDR1 as SGHKS and CDR2 as YYEKEE (reference sequence). J was trimmed by 4 bases and V by 1 base; bases with no gene match: 7. This CDR3 spans 16 amino acids. This CDR3 is CASSLSGTGASYGYTF. The CDR3 DNA reads TGTGCCAGCAGCTTGTCTGGGACAGGGGCGAGCTATGGCTACACCTTC.

The rearrangement links TRBV6-1 to TRBJ1-2; D remains ambiguous. The germline gives CDR1 MNHNS, CDR2 SASEGT. Trimming stripped 6 bases from V and 4 bases from J, with 12 bases between. The CDR3 has 13 residues. The CDR3 bases are TGTGCCAGCAGGGATCCGGGATTCTATGGCTACACCTTC. As protein: CASRDPGFYGYTF.